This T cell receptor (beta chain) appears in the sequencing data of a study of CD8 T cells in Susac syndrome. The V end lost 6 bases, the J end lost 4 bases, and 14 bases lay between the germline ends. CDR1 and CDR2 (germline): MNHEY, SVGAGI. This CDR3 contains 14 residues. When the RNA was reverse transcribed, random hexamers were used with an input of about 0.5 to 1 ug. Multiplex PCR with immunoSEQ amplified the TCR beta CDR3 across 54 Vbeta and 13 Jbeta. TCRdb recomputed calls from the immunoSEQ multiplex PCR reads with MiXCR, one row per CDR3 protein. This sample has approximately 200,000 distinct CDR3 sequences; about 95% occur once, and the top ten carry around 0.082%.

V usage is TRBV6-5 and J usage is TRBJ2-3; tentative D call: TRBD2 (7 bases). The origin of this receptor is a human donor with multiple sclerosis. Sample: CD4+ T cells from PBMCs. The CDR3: CASRRGGSADTQYF. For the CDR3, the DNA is TGTGCCAGCAGAAGGGGGGGATCCGCAGATACGCAGTATTTT.